This T cell receptor (beta chain) was sequenced during a study of blood T cells in healthy people across ages. Then a second PCR, running roughly 7 to 11 cycles, was carried out with a sample-barcoded 5' primer and a J-beta primer mix. All samples gave at least 2.5 million CDR3-containing paired-end reads. TCRdb ran MiXCR on the 5' RACE reads and lists one entry per CDR3 protein. The top ten hold over 2% of the sample, which has 2 million or so distinct CDR3 sequences, roughly 49% seen once. A note on this clonotype: Its matching antigen is unknown.

Study conclusions and caveats: Measured against age, TCR beta diversity per million T cells decreased in a roughly linear manner. With donor CMV status unknown, expanded clonotype changes were possibly confounded.

The specimen sequenced was blood. The receptor was derived from a woman aged 40-49 years in good health.

The CDR3 nucleotides read TGTGCCAGCAGTACTAGCGGAGATACGCAGTATTTT. Protein sequence: CASSTSGDTQYF. The chain uses TRBV6-2 or TRBV6-3 and TRBJ2-3; 8 bases align to TRBD2. The CDR3 has 12 residues. J was trimmed by 5 bases and V by 5 bases; bases with no gene match: 0. Germline V gene lookup returns CDR1 MNHEY and CDR2 SVGEGT.